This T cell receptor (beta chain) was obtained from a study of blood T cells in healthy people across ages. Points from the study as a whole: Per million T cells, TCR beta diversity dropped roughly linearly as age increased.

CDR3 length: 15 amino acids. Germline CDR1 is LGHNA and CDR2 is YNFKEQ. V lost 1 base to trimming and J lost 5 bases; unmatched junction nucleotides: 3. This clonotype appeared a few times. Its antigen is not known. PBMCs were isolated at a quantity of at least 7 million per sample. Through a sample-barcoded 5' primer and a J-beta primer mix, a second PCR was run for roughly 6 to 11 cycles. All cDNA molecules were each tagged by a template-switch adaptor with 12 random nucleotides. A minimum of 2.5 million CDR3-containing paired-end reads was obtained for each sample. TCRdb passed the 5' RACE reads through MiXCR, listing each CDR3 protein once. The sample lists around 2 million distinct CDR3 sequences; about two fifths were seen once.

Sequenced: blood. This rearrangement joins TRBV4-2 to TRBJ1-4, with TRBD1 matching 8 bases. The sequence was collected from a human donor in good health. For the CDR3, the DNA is TGTGCCAGCAGCCAAGGGGACAGGCAAAATGAAAAACTGTTTTTT. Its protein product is CASSQGDRQNEKLFF.